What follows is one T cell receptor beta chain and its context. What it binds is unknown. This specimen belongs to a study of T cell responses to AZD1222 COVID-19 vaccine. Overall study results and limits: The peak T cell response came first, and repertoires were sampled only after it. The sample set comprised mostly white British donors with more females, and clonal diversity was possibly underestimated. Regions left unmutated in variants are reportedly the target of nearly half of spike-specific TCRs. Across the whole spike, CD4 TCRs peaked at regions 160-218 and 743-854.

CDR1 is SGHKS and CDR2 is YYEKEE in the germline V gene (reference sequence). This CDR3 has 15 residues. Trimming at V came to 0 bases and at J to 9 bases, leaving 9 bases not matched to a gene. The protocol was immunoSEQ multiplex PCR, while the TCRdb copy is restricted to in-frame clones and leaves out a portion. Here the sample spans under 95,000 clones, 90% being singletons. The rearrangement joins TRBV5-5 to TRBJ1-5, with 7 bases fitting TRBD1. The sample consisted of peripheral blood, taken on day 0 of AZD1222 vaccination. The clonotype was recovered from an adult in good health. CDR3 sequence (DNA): TGTGCCAGCAGCTTGGGGCAGGGGGGACGAGGGCCCCAGCATTTT. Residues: CASSLGQGGRGPQHF.